The 30 T cell receptor beta chains reported below all come from one sample, sequenced in a study of blood T cell repertoires in COVID-19. Libraries were prepared by immunoSEQ multiplex PCR; TCRdb keeps only in-frame clonotypes and omits some of them. The table includes about 27,000 clones, under 90% detected once. The specimen sequenced was peripheral blood. Every receptor here comes from an elderly woman with acute or convalescent COVID-19.

This CDR3 is CATSERQNYGYTF. CDR3 DNA sequence: TGTGCCACCAGTGAACGACAGAACTATGGCTACACCTTC. This chain uses TRBV24-1 with TRBJ1-2; TRBD1 is a possible D gene (5 bases). CDR3 length: 13 amino acids. V was clipped by 4 bases and J by 2 bases, with 7 bases between them. Per the germline V gene, CDR1 is KGHDR and CDR2 is SFDVKD.

The V call is TRBV2, the J call TRBJ2-3; no reliable D call. Germline V gene sequence: CDR1 SNHLY, CDR2 FYNNEI. The CDR3 runs to 13 residues. The V and J ends lost 7 bases and 1 base respectively, with 9 bases between them. The CDR3 here is CASNRRGTDTQYF. CDR3 nucleotide sequence: TGTGCCAGCAATAGAAGAGGCACAGATACGCAGTATTTT.

This chain connects TRBV28 to TRBJ1-2, with 9 bases aligning to TRBD1. The germline V gene has CDR1 MDHEN and CDR2 SYDVKM. This CDR3 is 12 amino acids long. V was clipped by 8 bases and J by 3 bases; unmatched bases: 1. The chain's CDR3 is CASGTGHYGYTF. CDR3 sequence (DNA): TGTGCCAGCGGGACAGGGCACTATGGCTACACCTTC.

In its sample, this clone ranks as medium-sized. The chain combines TRBV5-1 with TRBJ2-7; 7 nucleotides align to TRBD1. CDR3 length equals 12 residues. The V segment lost 3 bases and the J segment 3 bases; nucleotides outside the gene matches: 0. Germline CDR1 and CDR2: SGHRS and YFSETQ. CDR3 protein: CASSSGGYEQYF. Here the CDR3 DNA reads TGCGCCAGCAGCTCAGGGGGCTACGAGCAGTACTTC.

In its sample, this clone was seen a few times. The CDR3 is CASSSRSSGNTIYF. The CDR3 DNA reads TGTGCCAGCAGTTCACGGAGCTCTGGAAACACCATATATTTT. This chain links TRBV6-5 with TRBJ1-3; the D is unclear. The germline CDR1 and CDR2 sequences are MNHEY and SVGAGI. Trimming stripped 4 bases from V and 0 bases from J, with 7 bases between. The CDR3 is 14 residues long.

This clone has just one count. The genes are TRBV5-1 and TRBJ2-7; 7 nucleotides align to TRBD2. V shed 3 bases, J shed 2 bases, and the junction held 5 bases outside the gene matches. Germline V gives CDR1 SGHRS, CDR2 YFSETQ. The CDR3 sequence is 14 residues long. Written as DNA, the CDR3 is TGCGCCAGCAGCTCCGCTAGCGGCCCCTACGAGCAGTACTTC. Encoded protein: CASSSASGPYEQYF.

The chain joins TRBV14 to TRBJ2-7; D may be TRBD2 (5 bases). The CDR3 loop spans 15 amino acids. The germline gives CDR1 SGHDN, CDR2 FVKESK. Trimming left V 0 bases short and J 5 bases short, with 14 bases between. CDR3 loop: CASSQDGRAGDEQYF. The DNA for the CDR3 is TGTGCCAGCAGCCAAGACGGCAGAGCCGGGGACGAGCAGTACTTC.

The V and J genes are TRBV28 and TRBJ1-6; no firm D call. The CDR3 extends over 19 amino acids. Trimming shortened V by 5 bases and J by 6 bases, and 26 bases separated the two germline ends. CDR1 is MDHEN, CDR2 SYDVKM, per germline. CDR3 loop: CASSPLEGGGRFANSPLHF. The CDR3 DNA sequence: TGTGCCAGCAGTCCCCTAGAAGGTGGAGGGCGGTTCGCTAATTCACCCCTCCACTTT.

This rearrangement joins TRBV29-1 to TRBJ2-5, with D possibly being TRBD2 (6 bases). CDR1 is SQVTM, CDR2 ANQGSEA, per germline. Trimming took 6 bases from V and 5 from J, leaving 25 bases between them. CDR3 size: 16 residues. CDR3 region: CSVPRGGTLLQETQYF. The DNA of the CDR3 is TGCAGCGTACCACGGGGCGGGACCTTGCTTCAGGAGACCCAGTACTTC.

This rearrangement joins TRBV3-1 (or the pseudogene TRBV3-2) to TRBJ2-1; a possible D gene is TRBD2 (6 bases). This CDR3 spans 18 amino acids. The germline gives CDR1 LGHDT, CDR2 YNNKEL (reference sequence). Trimming took 2 bases from V and 0 from J, leaving 17 bases between them. The CDR3 sequence is CASSQRSAGRSSYNEQFF. The CDR3 DNA is TGTGCCAGCAGCCAAAGAAGCGCGGGGAGGAGCTCCTACAATGAGCAGTTCTTC.

The V call is TRBV28, the J call TRBJ2-2, with 8 bases identical to TRBD2. The CDR3 contains 15 residues. CDR1 and CDR2 (germline): MDHEN, SYDVKM. J lost 3 bases, V lost 7 bases, and 7 bases had no gene match. The CDR3 sequence is CASKPGGADTGELFF. In DNA, the CDR3 is TGTGCCAGCAAACCGGGGGGGGCGGACACCGGGGAGCTGTTTTTT.

The chain links TRBV5-1 to TRBJ2-1, with 10 bases fitting TRBD1. Germline V gene sequence: CDR1 SGHRS, CDR2 YFSETQ. The CDR3 is made up of 15 amino acids. V lost 7 bases, J lost 8 bases, and 12 bases stayed unmatched. As DNA, the CDR3 is TGCGCCAGCGCCCTGTCGGGACAGGGGAGGGATGAGCAGTTCTTC. It specifies CASALSGQGRDEQFF. The full variable domain, in which reference TRBV5-1 and TRBJ2-1 provide the parts outside the CDR3, is KAGVTQTPRYLIKTRGQQVTLSCSPISGHRSVSWYQQTPGQGLQFLFEYFSETQRNKGNFPGRFSGRQFSNSRSEMNVSTLELGDSALYLCASALSGQGRDEQFFGPGTRLTVL.

This chain joins TRBV2 and TRBJ1-2, with D uncertain. The germline V gene encodes CDR1 SNHLY and CDR2 FYNNEI. Between the trimmed V and J ends, which lost 6 bases and 3 bases, there was a span of 11 bases. This CDR3 contains 13 residues. The CDR3 DNA reads TGTGCCAGCAGCCCGACATGGGACTATGGCTACACCTTC. The encoded protein is CASSPTWDYGYTF.

This chain uses TRBV9 with TRBJ1-2; TRBD1 is a possible D gene (6 bases). Trimming cost V 3 bases and J 10 bases, with 13 bases left between them. CDR3 length: 12 residues. Germline CDR1 and CDR2: SGDLS and YYNGEE. CDR3 amino acids: CASSAQDRYYTF. As DNA, the CDR3 is TGTGCCAGCAGCGCGCAGGACAGATACTACACCTTC.

This clone was counted between two and nine times. The chain couples TRBV7-9 to TRBJ1-6, with 7 bases fitting TRBD1. The length of the CDR3 is 13 residues. The J segment lost 12 bases and the V segment lost 4 bases, leaving 6 bases of the junction unmatched. Germline V gives CDR1 SEHNR, CDR2 FQNEAQ (reference sequence). Written as DNA, the CDR3 is TGTGCCAGCAGCTCGAGGGACAGTGGACCCCTCCACTTT. This codes for CASSSRDSGPLHF.

Turning to this clone: At the DNA level, this CDR3 is encoded by other sequences in the same sample as well. CDR3 sequence reads: CASSLRVGETQYF. CDR3 in DNA: TGTGCCAGCAGCTTACGGGTGGGAGAGACCCAGTACTTC. The chain carries TRBV11-3 and TRBJ2-5; unclear D gene. The CDR3 covers 13 residues. Trimming removed 2 bases from V and 4 bases from J, with 8 bases in between. The germline V gene has CDR1 SGHNT and CDR2 YENEEA. The whole variable domain, remainder taken from reference TRBV11-3 and TRBJ2-5, is EAGVVQSPRYKIIEKKQPVAFWCNPISGHNTLYWYLQNLGQGPELLIRYENEEAVDDSQLPKDRFSAERLKGVDSTLKIQPAELGDSAVYLCASSLRVGETQYFGPGTRLLVL.

The chain links TRBV5-4 to TRBJ1-1; D is ambiguous. The V gene's germline CDR1 is SGHNT and CDR2 YYREEE (reference sequence). The V gene lost 4 bases and the J gene lost 3 bases, with 16 bases spanning the gap. The CDR3 is 15 residues long. The CDR3 nucleotides read TGTGCCAGCAGCCCCGGGTCTACATCCTACACTGAAGCTTTCTTT. Protein product: CASSPGSTSYTEAFF.

The chain combines TRBV7-8 with TRBJ2-5, with 7 positions matching TRBD1. The CDR3 extends over 14 amino acids. V lost 3 bases to trimming and J lost 4 bases; unmatched junction nucleotides: 5. Germline CDR1 SGHVS, CDR2 FQNEAQ. The CDR3 DNA follows: TGTGCCAGCAGCTTCTATGCAGGGGGAGAGACCCAGTACTTC. It codes for CASSFYAGGETQYF.

This chain uses TRBV28 with TRBJ1-5; D unresolved. Germline CDR1 is MDHEN and CDR2 is SYDVKM. CDR3 size: 12 residues. Trimming pared 7 bases from V and 4 bases from J, leaving 8 bases between. The CDR3 is CASMGSNQPQHF. In DNA form, the CDR3 reads TGTGCCAGCATGGGGAGTAATCAGCCCCAGCATTTT. The full variable domain, its missing parts supplied by reference TRBV28 and TRBJ1-5, is DVKVTQSSRYLVKRTGEKVFLECVQDMDHENMFWYRQDPGLGLRLIYFSYDVKMKEKGDIPEGYSVSREKKERFSLILESASTNQTSMYLCASMGSNQPQHFGDGTRLSIL.

The chain is built from TRBV10-2 and TRBJ1-1; D is undetermined. Germline loops: CDR1 WSHSY, CDR2 SAAADI. The CDR3 contains 13 residues. The V end lost 3 bases, the J end lost 1 base, and 6 bases lay between the germline ends. DNA for the CDR3: TGCGCCAGCAGTGAAGGCGGGAACACTGAAGCTTTCTTT. Translation gives CASSEGGNTEAFF.

The gene calls are TRBV4-1 and TRBJ2-1; D remains unclear. The CDR3 extends over 19 amino acids. CDR1 is MGHRA, CDR2 YSYEKL, per germline. The V end lost 5 bases, the J end lost 0 bases, and 23 bases lay between the germline ends. Here the CDR3 reads CASSSRLSALASSYNEQFF. The DNA for the CDR3 is TGCGCCAGCAGCTCCCGTTTATCAGCTCTCGCTAGCTCCTACAATGAGCAGTTCTTC.

This chain links TRBV6-5 with TRBJ2-4, with D possibly matching TRBD2 (5 bases). From germline, CDR1 is MNHEY and CDR2 SVGAGI. The V end lost 10 bases, the J end lost 4 bases, and 20 bases lay between the germline ends. This CDR3 spans 15 amino acids. CDR3 sequence (DNA): TGTGCCACCTTACAACAGCCGGGCGGGAAAAACATTCAGTACTTC. This sequence encodes CATLQQPGGKNIQYF.

This rearrangement joins TRBV6-2 or TRBV6-3 to TRBJ1-2; 7 nucleotides align to TRBD1. Germline CDR1 and CDR2: MNHEY and SVGEGT. The CDR3 has 13 amino acids. The V gene end was trimmed by 5 bases and the J gene end by 4 bases; junction bases not matched to a gene: 4. As DNA, the CDR3 is TGTGCCAGCAGTGTCCAGGGGGTCTATGGCTACACCTTC. This sequence encodes CASSVQGVYGYTF.

The chain recombines TRBV27 with TRBJ2-5, with D perhaps TRBD2 (5 bases). CDR1 is MNHEY, CDR2 SMNVEV, per germline (reference sequence). The CDR3 is 13 residues long. The V gene lost 11 bases and the J gene lost 2 bases, with 15 bases spanning the gap. CDR3 sequence: CACCSDSQETQYF. The CDR3, as DNA: TGTGCCTGCTGTTCGGACTCTCAAGAGACCCAGTACTTC.

The chain combines TRBV20-1 with TRBJ1-2; D is possibly TRBD1 (6 bases). Trimming cost V 3 bases and J 8 bases, with 13 bases left between them. The CDR3 runs 12 residues. Germline V gene lookup returns CDR1 DFQATT and CDR2 SNEGSKA (reference sequence). CDR3 loop: CSASSGDRGYTF. The CDR3 DNA reads as TGCAGTGCTAGTTCAGGGGATCGGGGCTACACCTTC.

The chain uses TRBV2 and TRBJ2-1, with D perhaps TRBD1 (5 bases). V dropped 5 bases and J dropped 7 bases, with 9 bases sitting between them. Germline CDR1 and CDR2: SNHLY and FYNNEI. The CDR3 runs to 12 residues. The DNA for the CDR3 is TGTGCCAGCAGTAGTGGGGCGAATGAGCAGTTCTTC. Translated: CASSSGANEQFF.

The V gene is TRBV12-5, the J gene TRBJ1-2; D remains ambiguous. V lost 0 bases and J 2 bases, leaving 13 bases between the germline ends. CDR3 length equals 16 residues. CDR1 and CDR2 (germline): LGHNT, FRNRAP. CDR3 loop: CASGLVLGTRNYGYTF. For the CDR3, the DNA is TGTGCTAGTGGTTTGGTACTGGGCACCAGGAACTATGGCTACACCTTC.

Worth noting for this clone: At one boundary the junction diverges from the germline segment, which might be a read error. This chain joins TRBV19 and TRBJ1-6; 8 bases fit TRBD1. Germline assignment: CDR1 LNHDA and CDR2 SQIVND (reference sequence). CDR3 length: 15 residues. The CDR3 sequence is CASSISRTGYSPLHF. CDR3 bases: TGTGCCAGCAGTATAAGTAGGACAGGGTATTCACCCCTCCACTTT.

V and J are TRBV7-2 and TRBJ1-2, with a possible D match to TRBD1 (6 bases). The germline V gene encodes CDR1 SGHTA and CDR2 FQGNSA. Trimming cost V 1 base and J 8 bases, with 14 bases left between them. The CDR3 extends over 14 amino acids. The CDR3, as DNA: TGTGCCAGCAGCTTAGGGGCAGGGGCTCAAGGCTACACCTTC. This codes for CASSLGAGAQGYTF.

The rearrangement links TRBV5-5 to TRBJ2-3, with TRBD2 matching 11 bases. This CDR3 region has 15 residues. V gave up 0 bases and J gave up 5 bases; unmatched junction bases: 2. Germline CDR1 and CDR2: SGHKS and YYEKEE (reference sequence). This CDR3 is CASSLAGTSGDTQYF. Here the CDR3 DNA reads TGTGCCAGCAGCTTGGCAGGGACTAGCGGAGATACGCAGTATTTT. Full variable domain (remainder filled in from reference TRBV5-5 and TRBJ2-3): DAGVTQSPTHLIKTRGQQVTLRCSPISGHKSVSWYQQVLGQGPQFIFQYYEKEERGRGNFPDRFSARQFPNYSSELNVNALLLGDSALYLCASSLAGTSGDTQYFGPGTRLTVL.